This entry describes one TCR beta chain. These data originate in a study of T cell responses to AZD1222 COVID-19 vaccine. V lost 3 bases and J 15 bases, leaving 27 bases between the germline ends. This CDR3 is 16 amino acids long. The V gene's germline CDR1 is LNHDA and CDR2 SQIVND (reference sequence). This table comes from immunoSEQ multiplex PCR, and its TCRdb copy is limited to in-frame clones, with some not included. The sample includes some 22,000 clones, approximately 82% of them seen just once. Sequences were derived from peripheral blood, sampled on day 0 of AZD1222 vaccination. This sequence was found in an adult in good health. This chain connects TRBV19 to TRBJ2-1, with D perhaps matching TRBD2 (6 bases). In DNA form, the CDR3 reads TGTGCCAGTAGTATCGGTTCAGGAACGCGGGGCCCGGTGCTGTTCTTC. It is translated as CASSIGSGTRGPVLFF.